This T cell receptor beta chain stems from a study of blood T cell repertoires in COVID-19. Background on the study: Samples taken during acute and convalescent COVID-19 were collected in the United States, Italy and Spain. Sample material is recorded as cDNA or gDNA derived from T cells, B-cell-depleted T cells, or PBMCs.

This clone was detected a few times. CDR3 length: 21 amino acids. The ends lost 5 bases at V and 0 bases at J; junction bases unmatched: 23. The germline gives CDR1 MNHEY, CDR2 SVGEGT. Per the authors' pipeline: Cell counts per sample came from amplifying reference gene primers. Repertoires were generated with immunoSEQ multiplex PCR, while TCRdb's copy carries only in-frame clones and drops some. V and J calls and clone size are those listed in that table; D and trimming were worked out from the DNA. The sample has roughly 66,000 clones, approximately 79% seen once; the top ten hold 5% to 8%. The source is a man between 60 and 70 years old with acute or convalescent COVID-19. The sample consisted of peripheral blood. J is TRBJ2-3 and V is TRBV6-2 or TRBV6-3, with 7 bases that match TRBD2. The CDR3 sequence: CASSRTPTGGGRLGSTDTQYF. The CDR3, as DNA: TGTGCCAGCAGTAGGACCCCGACGGGCGGGGGACGGCTTGGAAGCACAGATACGCAGTATTTT.